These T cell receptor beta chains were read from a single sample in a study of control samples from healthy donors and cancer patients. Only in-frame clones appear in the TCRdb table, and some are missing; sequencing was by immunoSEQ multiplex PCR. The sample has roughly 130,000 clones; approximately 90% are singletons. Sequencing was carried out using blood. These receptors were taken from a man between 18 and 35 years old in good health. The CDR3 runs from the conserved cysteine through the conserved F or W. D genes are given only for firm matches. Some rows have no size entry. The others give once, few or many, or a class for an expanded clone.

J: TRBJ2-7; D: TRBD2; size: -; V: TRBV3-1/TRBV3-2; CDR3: CASSHPGLAGGPDEQYF; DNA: TGTGCCAGCAGCCACCCAGGACTAGCGGGGGGGCCGGACGAGCAGTACTTC
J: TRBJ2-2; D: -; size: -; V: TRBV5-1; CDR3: CASSSRLANTGELFF; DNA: TGCGCCAGCAGCTCCAGACTAGCGAACACCGGGGAGCTGTTTTTT
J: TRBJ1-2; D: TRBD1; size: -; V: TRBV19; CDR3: CASIGIIRQGEYGYTF; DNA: TGTGCCAGTATAGGGATAATACGACAGGGGGAATATGGCTACACCTTC
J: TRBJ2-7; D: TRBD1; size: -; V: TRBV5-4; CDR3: CASSFDRGAYEQYF; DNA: TGTGCCAGCAGTTTCGACAGGGGCGCCTACGAGCAGTACTTC
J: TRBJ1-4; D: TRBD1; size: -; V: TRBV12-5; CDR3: CASGRTGGEDGEKLFF; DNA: TGTGCTAGTGGGAGGACAGGGGGCGAGGATGGTGAAAAACTGTTTTTT
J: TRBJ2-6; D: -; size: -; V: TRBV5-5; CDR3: CASSPFVGPGANVLTF; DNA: TGTGCCAGCAGCCCTTTTGTTGGACCTGGGGCCAACGTCCTGACTTTC
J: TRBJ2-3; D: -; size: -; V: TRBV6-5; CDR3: CASGTGSTDTQYF; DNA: TGTGCCAGCGGAACAGGGAGCACAGATACGCAGTATTTT
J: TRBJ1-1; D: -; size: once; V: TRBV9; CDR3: CASSVEAGPPGTEAFF; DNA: TGTGCCAGCAGCGTAGAAGCTGGACCGCCGGGAACTGAAGCTTTCTTT
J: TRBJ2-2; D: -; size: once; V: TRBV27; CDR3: CASKGGVNTGELFF; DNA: TGTGCCAGCAAGGGTGGGGTGAACACCGGGGAGCTGTTTTTT
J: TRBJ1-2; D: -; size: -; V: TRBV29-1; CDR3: CSVDTNYGYTF; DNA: TGCAGCGTTGATACTAACTATGGCTACACCTTC
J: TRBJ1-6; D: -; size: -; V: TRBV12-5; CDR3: CASGAGPRGSPLHF; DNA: TGTGCTAGTGGTGCGGGACCGAGGGGATCACCCCTCCACTTT
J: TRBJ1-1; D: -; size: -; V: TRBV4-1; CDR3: CASSQDPAWRANTEAFF; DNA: TGCGCCAGCAGCCAAGATCCGGCTTGGAGGGCGAACACTGAAGCTTTCTTT
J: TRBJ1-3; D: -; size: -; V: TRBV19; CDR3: CASSITGEKRNTIYF; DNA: TGTGCCAGTAGTATCACGGGGGAGAAGAGAAACACCATATATTTT
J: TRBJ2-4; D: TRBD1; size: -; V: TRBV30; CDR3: CAWSARLGQKNIQYF; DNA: TGTGCCTGGAGTGCCCGGTTGGGACAGAAAAACATTCAGTACTTC
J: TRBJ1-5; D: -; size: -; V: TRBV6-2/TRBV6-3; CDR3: CASSYSRTSDGPQHF; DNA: TGTGCCAGCAGTTACTCCCGGACATCCGATGGGCCCCAGCATTTT
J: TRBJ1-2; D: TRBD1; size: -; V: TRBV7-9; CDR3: CASSPGGATGYTF; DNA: TGTGCCAGCAGCCCAGGGGGCGCGACGGGCTACACCTTC
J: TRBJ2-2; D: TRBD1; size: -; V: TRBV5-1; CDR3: CASSLPDDRDPNTGELFF; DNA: TGCGCCAGCAGCCTGCCTGACGACAGGGATCCGAACACCGGGGAGCTGTTTTTT
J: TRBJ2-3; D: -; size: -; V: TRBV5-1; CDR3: CASRLAADTQYF; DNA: TGCGCCAGCAGGTTAGCGGCAGATACGCAGTATTTT
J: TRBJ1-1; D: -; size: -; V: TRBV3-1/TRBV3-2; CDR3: CASWESGNTEAFF; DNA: TGTGCCTCCTGGGAATCAGGTAACACTGAAGCTTTCTTT
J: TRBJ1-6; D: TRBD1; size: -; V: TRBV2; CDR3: CASSDGQGANNSPLHF; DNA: TGTGCCAGCAGTGATGGACAGGGGGCTAATAATTCACCCCTCCACTTT
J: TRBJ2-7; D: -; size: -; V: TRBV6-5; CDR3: CASILGDGGRYEQYF; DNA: TGTGCCAGCATCTTAGGGGACGGGGGCCGGTACGAGCAGTACTTC
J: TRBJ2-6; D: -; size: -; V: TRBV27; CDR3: CASSPLTGNGGANVLTF; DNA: TGTGCCAGCAGTCCACTAACAGGGAACGGTGGGGCCAACGTCCTGACTTTC
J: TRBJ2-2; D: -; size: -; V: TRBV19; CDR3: CASSIGGSNTGELFF; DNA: TGTGCCAGTAGTATTGGGGGCTCGAACACCGGGGAGCTGTTTTTT
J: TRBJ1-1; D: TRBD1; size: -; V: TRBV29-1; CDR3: CSVERQGPREAFF; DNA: TGCAGCGTTGAGAGACAGGGCCCTAGAGAAGCTTTCTTT
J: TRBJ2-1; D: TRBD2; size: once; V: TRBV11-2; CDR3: CAGSQEWGGNEQFF; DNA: TGTGCCGGCAGCCAAGAATGGGGGGGGAATGAGCAGTTCTTC
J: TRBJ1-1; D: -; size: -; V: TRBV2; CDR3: CASSDRRRTEAFF; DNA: TGTGCCAGCAGTGACAGAAGAAGGACTGAAGCTTTCTTT
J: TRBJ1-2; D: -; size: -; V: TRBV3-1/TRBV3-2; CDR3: CASSQAAVYGYTF; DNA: TGTGCCAGCAGCCAAGCGGCGGTCTATGGCTACACCTTC
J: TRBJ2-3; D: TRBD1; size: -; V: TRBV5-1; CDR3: CASSLEGQGRNTQYF; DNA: TGCGCCAGCAGCTTGGAGGGACAGGGAAGAAATACGCAGTATTTT
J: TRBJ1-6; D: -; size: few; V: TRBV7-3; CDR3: CASSQTQGPLHF; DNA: TGTGCCAGCAGCCAGACACAGGGTCCCCTCCACTTT
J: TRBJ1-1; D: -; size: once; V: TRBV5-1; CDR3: CASSFDRNTEAFF; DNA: TGCGCCAGCAGCTTCGACAGGAACACTGAAGCTTTCTTT
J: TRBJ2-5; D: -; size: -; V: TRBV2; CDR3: CASSDTPGLPETQYF; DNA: TGTGCCAGCAGTGATACACCAGGACTCCCAGAGACCCAGTACTTC
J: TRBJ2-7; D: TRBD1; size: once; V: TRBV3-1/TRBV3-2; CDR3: CASSQQGQFVDEQYF; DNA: TGTGCCAGCAGCCAGCAGGGACAGTTCGTGGACGAGCAGTACTTC
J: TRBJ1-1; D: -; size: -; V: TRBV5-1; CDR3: CASSPPHGDAEAFF; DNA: TGCGCCAGCAGCCCACCGCACGGGGACGCTGAAGCTTTCTTT
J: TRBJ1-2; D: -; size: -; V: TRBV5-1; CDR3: CASSFGIYNYGYTF; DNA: TGCGCCAGCAGCTTCGGGATATATAACTATGGCTACACCTTC
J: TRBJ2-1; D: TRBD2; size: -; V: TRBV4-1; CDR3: CASSQRVLSGGPCNEQFF; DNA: TGCGCCAGCAGCCAGAGGGTGTTGAGCGGGGGACCCTGCAATGAGCAGTTCTTC
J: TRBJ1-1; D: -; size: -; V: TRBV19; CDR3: CASSQVNMNTEAFF; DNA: TGTGCCAGTAGCCAAGTCAACATGAACACTGAAGCTTTCTTT
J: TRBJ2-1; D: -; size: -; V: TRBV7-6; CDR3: CASSARTGGPYNEQFF; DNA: TGTGCCAGCAGCGCACGAACGGGGGGCCCCTACAATGAGCAGTTCTTC
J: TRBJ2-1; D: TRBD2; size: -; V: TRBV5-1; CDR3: CASSLISSGGAFEQFF; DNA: TGCGCCAGCAGCTTGATTTCTAGCGGGGGGGCCTTTGAGCAGTTCTTC
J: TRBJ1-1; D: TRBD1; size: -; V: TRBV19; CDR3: CASSTRQQGANTEAFF; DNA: TGTGCCAGTAGTACCCGCCAACAGGGGGCGAACACTGAAGCTTTCTTT
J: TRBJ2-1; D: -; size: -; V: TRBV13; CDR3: CASSLARGVYNEQFF; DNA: TGTGCCAGCAGCTTAGCTAGAGGTGTGTACAATGAGCAGTTCTTC
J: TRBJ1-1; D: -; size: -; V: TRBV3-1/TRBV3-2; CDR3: CASSQDGEGEAFF; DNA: TGTGCCAGCAGCCAAGACGGAGAGGGTGAAGCTTTCTTT
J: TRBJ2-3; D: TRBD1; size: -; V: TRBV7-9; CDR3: CASSPDRVGTDTQYF; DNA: TGTGCCAGCAGCCCCGACAGGGTGGGCACAGATACGCAGTATTTT
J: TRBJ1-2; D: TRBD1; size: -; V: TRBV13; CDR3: CASGTGTGLSITYGYTF; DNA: TGTGCCAGCGGGACCGGGACAGGGCTATCTATTACCTATGGCTACACCTTC
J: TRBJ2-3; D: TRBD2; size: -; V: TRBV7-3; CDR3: CASSPLAGGVDTQYF; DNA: TGTGCCAGCAGCCCCCTAGCGGGGGGAGTAGATACGCAGTATTTT
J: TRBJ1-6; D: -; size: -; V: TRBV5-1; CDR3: CASSLVGDNSPLHF; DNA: TGCGCCAGCAGCTTGGTCGGGGACAATTCACCCCTCCACTTT
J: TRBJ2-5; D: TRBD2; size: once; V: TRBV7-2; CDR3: CASSLGTSGGPQETQYF; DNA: TGTGCCAGCAGCTTAGGTACTAGCGGGGGTCCCCAAGAGACCCAGTACTTC
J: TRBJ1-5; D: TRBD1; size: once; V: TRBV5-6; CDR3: CASSPGQGNQPQHF; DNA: TGTGCCAGCAGCCCCGGACAGGGCAATCAGCCCCAGCATTTT
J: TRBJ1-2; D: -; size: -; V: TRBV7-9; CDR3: CASSLPQGQLYGYTF; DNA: TGTGCCAGCAGCTTACCCCAGGGGCAGCTCTATGGCTACACCTTC
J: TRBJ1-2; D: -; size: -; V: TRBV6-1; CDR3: CASSEFPPPRGYTF; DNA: TGTGCCAGCAGTGAATTCCCACCCCCTCGTGGCTACACCTTC
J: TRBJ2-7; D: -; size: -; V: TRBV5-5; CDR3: CASSQLIQYEQYF; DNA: TGTGCCAGCAGCCAATTAATACAATACGAGCAGTACTTC
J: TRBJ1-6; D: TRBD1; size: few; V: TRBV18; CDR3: CASSRDRGHSPLHF; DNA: TGTGCCAGCTCACGGGACAGGGGGCATTCACCCCTCCACTTT
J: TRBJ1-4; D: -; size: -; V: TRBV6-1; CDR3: CASSEESEKLFF; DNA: TGTGCCAGCAGTGAGGAGTCTGAAAAACTGTTTTTT
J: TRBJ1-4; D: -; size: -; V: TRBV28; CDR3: CASGEEGGGEKLFF; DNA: TGTGCCAGCGGGGAAGAGGGGGGTGGGGAAAAACTGTTTTTT
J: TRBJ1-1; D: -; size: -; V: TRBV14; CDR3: CASRRTLNTEAFF; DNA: TGTGCCAGCAGGCGGACCCTGAACACTGAAGCTTTCTTT
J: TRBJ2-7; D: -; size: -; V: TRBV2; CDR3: CASSAQGRSSYEQYF; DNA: TGTGCCAGCAGTGCCCAGGGACGGAGCTCCTACGAGCAGTACTTC